The 30 T cell receptor beta chains below were found in one sample sequenced in a study of control samples from healthy donors and cancer patients. Sequencing was performed with immunoSEQ multiplex PCR; in TCRdb, only in-frame clones are kept and a portion is missing. The sample carries some 70,000 clones, 83% recorded once. The sequenced sample consisted of blood. The receptors here all came from a man in his sixties in good health.

The chain uses TRBV11-2 and TRBJ2-1; D tentatively reads TRBD1 or TRBD2 (5 bases each). There are 17 residues in the CDR3. Germline V lookup: CDR1 SGHAT, CDR2 FQNNGV. V was shortened by 2 bases and J by 0 bases, with 14 bases between the two germline ends. The CDR3 reads CASSLWGGSTSYNEQFF. Written as DNA, the CDR3 is TGTGCCAGCAGCTTATGGGGCGGGTCTACCTCCTACAATGAGCAGTTCTTC.

The DNA for the CDR3 is TGTGCCACCAGTGAGGGCAGGGGATACTACGAGCAGTACTTC. It is translated as CATSEGRGYYEQYF. The chain couples TRBV24-1 to TRBJ2-7, with D perhaps TRBD1 (6 bases). Trimming stripped 4 bases from V and 3 bases from J, with 12 bases between. This CDR3 region has 14 residues. CDR1 KGHDR and CDR2 SFDVKD come from the germline V gene.

The gene calls are TRBV4-2 and TRBJ1-1; no definite D call. This CDR3 region has 15 residues. Trimming cost V 0 bases and J 0 bases, with 8 bases left between them. Germline assignment: CDR1 LGHNA and CDR2 YNFKEQ. The CDR3 sequence is CASSQEPEVNTEAFF. CDR3 nucleotides: TGTGCCAGCAGCCAAGAGCCAGAGGTGAACACTGAAGCTTTCTTT.

This chain connects TRBV21-1 to TRBJ2-7; TRBD1 was called by the table and not checked on the DNA. TRBV21-1 is reported as a pseudogene. The CDR3 runs 13 residues. CDR3 loop: CASPVDSLREQYF. The CDR3 region has the DNA TGTGCCAGCCCTGTTGACAGCCTACGCGAGCAGTACTTC.

The V call is TRBV3-1 (or the pseudogene TRBV3-2), the J call TRBJ2-1, with TRBD2 identical over 10 bases. After removal of 1 base from V and 5 bases from J, the junction contained 5 bases not matched to a gene. The germline CDR1 and CDR2 sequences are LGHDT and YNNKEL (reference sequence). The CDR3 runs to 16 residues. The CDR3 spells CASSQGPSGRNNEQFF. DNA of the CDR3: TGTGCCAGCAGCCAAGGGCCTAGCGGGAGAAACAATGAGCAGTTCTTC.

The CDR3 bases are TGTGCCAGCAGTGAGGCGGGGCCGACCTACGAGCAGTACTTC. This sequence encodes CASSEAGPTYEQYF. J is TRBJ2-7 and V is TRBV2; TRBD2 might be the D (6 bases). This CDR3 is 14 amino acids long. Trimming pared 3 bases from V and 2 bases from J, leaving 11 bases between. Germline V gene data show CDR1 as SNHLY and CDR2 as FYNNEI.

The chain links TRBV6-5 to TRBJ2-7; either TRBD1 or TRBD2 may supply D (5 bases each). The CDR3 loop spans 13 amino acids. Per germline, CDR1 MNHEY and CDR2 SVGAGI. Trimming pared 7 bases from V and 2 bases from J, leaving 12 bases between. The CDR3 DNA is TGTGCCAGCAACGGGGCCGCCGCCTACGAGCAGTACTTC. Protein sequence: CASNGAAAYEQYF.

V and J are TRBV7-2 and TRBJ2-4, with 9 nucleotides matching TRBD1. The CDR3 has 19 residues. Losses at the gene ends were 6 bases for V and 0 bases for J; bases not matched to a gene: 15. Per the germline V gene, CDR1 is SGHTA and CDR2 is FQGNSA. CDR3 coding DNA: TGTGCCAGCAGGACCCGGGACAGGGAGAATGGGATAGCCAAAAACATTCAGTACTTC. Protein: CASRTRDRENGIAKNIQYF.

The V call is TRBV28, the J call TRBJ1-1, with D perhaps TRBD1 (5 bases). Germline CDR1 is MDHEN and CDR2 is SYDVKM. V was trimmed by 7 bases and J by 4 bases, leaving 13 bases between them. The CDR3 consists of 13 residues. The CDR3 nucleotides read TGTGCCAGCACAGGGTTAGGGATCACTGAAGCTTTCTTT. Translation gives CASTGLGITEAFF.

V and J are TRBV24-1 and TRBJ2-1; 11 nucleotides match TRBD2. This CDR3 has 15 amino acids. CDR1 KGHDR and CDR2 SFDVKD come from the germline V gene. Trimming at V came to 9 bases and at J to 2 bases, leaving 5 bases not matched to a gene. CDR3 region: CATSVAGGPYNEQFF. CDR3 sequence (DNA): TGTGCCACCTCAGTAGCGGGAGGGCCCTACAATGAGCAGTTCTTC.

The rearrangement joins TRBV9 to TRBJ2-2; tentatively, D is TRBD2 (6 bases). The CDR3 has 15 amino acids. The germline V gene encodes CDR1 SGDLS and CDR2 YYNGEE. Trimming pared 0 bases from V and 4 bases from J, leaving 10 bases between. The CDR3 region is CASSVAGERTGELFF. In DNA, the CDR3 is TGTGCCAGCAGCGTAGCGGGAGAGCGCACCGGGGAGCTGTTTTTT.

The chain combines TRBV27 with TRBJ2-7; 8 bases line up with TRBD2. CDR1 is MNHEY, CDR2 SMNVEV, per germline (reference sequence). This CDR3 contains 15 residues. The V segment lost 5 bases and the J segment 2 bases; nucleotides outside the gene matches: 8. CDR3 residues: CASSPREGGTYEQYF. The CDR3 DNA reads as TGTGCCAGCAGTCCCCGGGAGGGTGGTACCTACGAGCAGTACTTC.

This clone was detected a few times. This chain links TRBV12-3 or TRBV12-4 with TRBJ1-5; TRBD1 might be the D (6 bases). With 7 bases removed from V and 5 bases from J, the gap between germline ends came to 9 bases. This CDR3 is 12 amino acids long. CDR3 nucleotides: TGTGCCAGCAAACAGGGTTATCAGCCCCAGCATTTT. It yields the protein CASKQGYQPQHF.

The chain has TRBV19 and TRBJ1-5; TRBD1 matches at 7 bases. Looked up from germline, CDR1 is LNHDA and CDR2 is SQIVND (reference sequence). This CDR3 has 14 residues. The junction had 4 bases not matched to a gene; V was cut back by 8 bases and J by 0 bases. The CDR3 bases are TGTGCCAGTCGCACAGGGGATAGCAATCAGCCCCAGCATTTT. Translated, it gives CASRTGDSNQPQHF.

This clone was recorded once. The chain links TRBV15 to TRBJ2-7; D not certain. From germline, CDR1 is LNHNV and CDR2 YYDKDF (reference sequence). V dropped 1 base and J dropped 3 bases, with 7 bases sitting between them. CDR3 length: 13 amino acids. Here the CDR3 reads CATSRVSGYEQYF. For the CDR3, the DNA is TGTGCCACCAGCAGAGTTTCCGGCTACGAGCAGTACTTC.

The rearrangement uses TRBV7-2 and TRBJ2-1; D unclear. The germline CDR1 and CDR2 sequences are SGHTA and FQGNSA. Between the trimmed V and J ends, which lost 0 bases and 9 bases, there was a span of 3 bases. There are 11 residues in the CDR3. The CDR3: CASSLAGEQFF. CDR3 nucleotide sequence: TGTGCCAGCAGCTTAGCTGGTGAGCAGTTCTTC. The full variable domain, with the rest looked up from reference TRBV7-2 and TRBJ2-1, is GAGVSQSPSNKVTEKGKDVELRCDPISGHTALYWYRQSLGQGLEFLIYFQGNSAPDKSGLPSDRFSAERTGGSVSTLTIQRTQQEDSAVYLCASSLAGEQFFGPGTRLTVL.

The CDR3 sequence: CASSQGGGLNYGYTF. CDR3 sequence (DNA): TGCGCCAGCAGCCAAGGGGGGGGGCTTAACTATGGCTACACCTTC. This sequence joins TRBV4-1 and TRBJ1-2, with D possibly being TRBD1 (6 bases). Trimming pared 1 base from V and 1 base from J, leaving 10 bases between. The CDR3 covers 15 residues. Germline CDR1 is MGHRA and CDR2 is YSYEKL.

The rearrangement joins TRBV28 to TRBJ1-2, with 7 bases matching TRBD1. CDR1 MDHEN and CDR2 SYDVKM come from the germline V gene. This CDR3 has 11 amino acids. V lost 7 bases to trimming and J lost 7 bases; unmatched junction nucleotides: 3. CDR3 residues: CASNDRVGYTF. CDR3 nucleotides: TGTGCCAGCAACGACAGGGTTGGCTACACCTTC.

CDR3 nucleotides: TGTGCCAGCCGACAAACCCTACTTTATGGCTACACCTTC. Translated: CASRQTLLYGYTF. This chain joins TRBV6-5 and TRBJ1-2, with D hard to call. The germline CDR1 and CDR2 sequences are MNHEY and SVGAGI. V lost 8 bases and J lost 5, with 15 bases in between. This CDR3 has 13 residues.

V and J are TRBV3-1 (or the pseudogene TRBV3-2) and TRBJ1-3; 7 positions match TRBD1. J lost 0 bases, V lost 4 bases, and 9 bases had no gene match. Germline lookup yields CDR1 LGHDT and CDR2 YNNKEL (reference sequence). This CDR3 is built from 17 residues. CDR3 amino acids: CASSRSWAGGSGNTIYF. Written as DNA, the CDR3 is TGTGCCAGCAGCCGTTCTTGGGCAGGGGGCTCTGGAAACACCATATATTTT.

The V call is TRBV25-1, the J call TRBJ2-4, with D perhaps assigned TRBD1 or TRBD2 (5 bases each). Germline V lookup: CDR1 MGHDK, CDR2 SYGVNS. V lost 3 bases to trimming and J lost 5 bases, with 17 bases between them. CDR3 length equals 16 residues. The CDR3 bases are TGTGCCAGCAGTGACCCGGGGCCCGCATCGCAAAACATTCAGTACTTC. This sequence encodes CASSDPGPASQNIQYF.

This chain links TRBV7-6 with TRBJ2-3; the match to TRBD2 covers 11 bases. CDR1 SGHVS and CDR2 FNYEAQ come from the germline V gene. This CDR3 contains 17 residues. The J segment lost 3 bases and the V segment lost 2 bases, leaving 7 bases of the junction unmatched. CDR3 bases: TGTGCCAGCAGCTTACAGACTAGCGGGATGGGTACAGATACGCAGTATTTT. It codes for CASSLQTSGMGTDTQYF.

V gene TRBV6-5 combines with J gene TRBJ1-4, with D hard to call. Germline values: CDR1 MNHEY, CDR2 SVGAGI. Trimming removed 6 bases from V and 7 bases from J, with 15 bases in between. The CDR3 covers 14 residues. The CDR3 spells CASRATVGFEKLFF. The CDR3 nucleotides read TGTGCCAGCAGGGCTACGGTGGGGTTTGAAAAACTGTTTTTT.

This sequence joins TRBV11-2 and TRBJ2-1, with 7 bases that match TRBD2. Unmatched junction bases numbered 14, after V lost 5 bases and J lost 4 bases. CDR3 length: 17 residues. Looked up from germline, CDR1 is SGHAT and CDR2 is FQNNGV. CDR3: CASSPTRAGVRYNEQFF. The CDR3 DNA reads as TGTGCCAGCAGCCCCACGAGGGCGGGAGTAAGGTACAATGAGCAGTTCTTC.

This clone was counted only a few times. The chain employs TRBV6-4 and TRBJ2-1; 8 nucleotides match TRBD2. The J segment lost 4 bases and the V segment lost 3 bases, leaving 20 bases of the junction unmatched. This CDR3 is 20 amino acids long. Germline V lookup: CDR1 MRHNA, CDR2 SNTAGT. The CDR3 nucleotides read TGTGCCAGCAGTGAATCGGCAGGACTAGCCGAATCCGAACTTTACAATGAGCAGTTCTTC. This sequence encodes CASSESAGLAESELYNEQFF.

This chain joins TRBV6-1 and TRBJ2-7; perhaps D is TRBD1 or TRBD2 (5 bases each). Trimming shortened V by 7 bases and J by 0 bases, and 13 bases separated the two germline ends. Germline lookup yields CDR1 MNHNS and CDR2 SASEGT. The CDR3 consists of 14 residues. The CDR3, as DNA: TGTGCCAGCACCCACTGGGACGGCTCCTACGAGCAGTACTTC. Its protein product is CASTHWDGSYEQYF.

The chain couples TRBV4-2 to TRBJ1-6; D not certain. CDR1 and CDR2 (germline): LGHNA, YNFKEQ. Trimming cost V 2 bases and J 7 bases, with 3 bases left between them. The CDR3 spans 12 residues. This CDR3 is CASSQRNSPLHF. CDR3 nucleotide sequence: TGTGCCAGCAGCCAAAGGAATTCACCCCTCCACTTT.

This clone showed up just once. The rearrangement uses TRBV6-5 and TRBJ2-7; 10 positions agree with TRBD2. The germline V gene has CDR1 MNHEY and CDR2 SVGAGI. The ends lost 0 bases at V and 2 bases at J; junction bases unmatched: 4. CDR3 size: 16 residues. The CDR3 protein is CASSYSSSGRAYEQYF. CDR3 nucleotides: TGTGCCAGCAGTTACTCCTCGAGCGGGAGGGCCTACGAGCAGTACTTC.

The DNA of the CDR3 is TGCGCCATGACAGGGAACTACGAGCAGTACTTC. Amino acid sequence: CAMTGNYEQYF. The V and J genes are TRBV10-1 and TRBJ2-7, with 7 bases fitting TRBD1. The CDR3 is 11 residues long. The V gene end was trimmed by 10 bases and the J gene end by 3 bases; junction bases not matched to a gene: 3. The germline V gene has CDR1 WNHNN and CDR2 SYGVQD (reference sequence).

This chain connects TRBV6-5 to TRBJ1-1, with D unresolved. This CDR3 contains 12 residues. Germline CDR1 MNHEY, CDR2 SVGAGI. V lost 3 bases, J lost 10 bases, and 12 bases lay in between. The DNA for the CDR3 is TGTGCCAGCAGTTATTCCTCGGAGCCAGCTTTCTTT. Residues: CASSYSSEPAFF.